The present T cell receptor beta chain was sequenced within a study of OX40 agonist ivuxolimab in advanced cancers. Across the whole study: Participants, 82.7% male, averaged around 60 years of age, ranging from roughly 23 to 90.

In its sample, this clone was seen once. Sequenced by immunoSEQ multiplex PCR; TCRdb stores in-frame clones only, minus some. The table has about 110,000 clones, roughly 89% seen once. Systemic immunosuppression or autoimmune disease history was grounds to exclude patients. The germline V gene has CDR1 SGHKS and CDR2 YYEKEE (reference sequence). CDR3 size: 15 residues. V lost 4 bases and J lost 5; bases outside the gene matches: 8. The sequence was collected from an adult with an advanced solid tumor such as melanoma, head and neck, liver or kidney cancer. The genes are TRBV5-5 and TRBJ1-4; 7 bases fit TRBD1. The specimen was CD4+ or CD8+ T cells sorted from blood, collected in a trial of the OX40 agonist ivuxolimab. The CDR3 bases are TGTGCCAGCAGCCCGGGGGCGGGACAGAATGAAAAACTGTTTTTT. Protein sequence: CASSPGAGQNEKLFF.